One sample yielded the 5 T cell receptor beta chains listed below, sequenced in a study of shared clonotypes between healthy human individuals. CD45RO-negative CD8 cells positively selected for CCR7 made up the naive population, which excluded terminally differentiated effector memory CD45RA+ cells. Assay: immunoSEQ multiplex PCR; the TCRdb copy retains only in-frame clones and omits some. This sample carries about 1.9 million clones, around 93% of them seen once, and the ten largest clones take around 1.7%. Sequencing used naive CD8+ T cells from PBMCs. These receptors originate from a man younger than 35 in good health. Some clones in this sample may be carry-over from other donors' samples.

The gene calls are TRBV11-1 and TRBJ2-7; D is possibly TRBD1 (5 bases). The length of the CDR3 is 15 residues. From germline, CDR1 is SGHAT and CDR2 FQDESV (reference sequence). With 1 base removed from V and 3 bases from J, the gap between germline ends came to 13 bases. The CDR3 DNA follows: TGTGCCAGCAGCTTAGGACAGACGGCGGTCTACGAGCAGTACTTC. As protein: CASSLGQTAVYEQYF. The variable domain in full, with the rest retrieved from reference TRBV11-1 and TRBJ2-7, is EAEVAQSPRYKITEKSQAVAFWCDPISGHATLYWYRQILGQGPELLVQFQDESVVDDSQLPKDRFSAERLKGVDSTLKIQPAELGDSAMYLCASSLGQTAVYEQYFGPGTRLTVT.

V gene TRBV28 combines with J gene TRBJ2-3; 9 bases are a match to TRBD1. CDR3 length equals 20 residues. Looked up from germline, CDR1 is MDHEN and CDR2 is SYDVKM. Trimming cost V 0 bases and J 3 bases; bases outside gene matches: 16. The DNA for the CDR3 is TGTGCCAGCAGTTTATGGGTCGCGGGGACAGGGTCGGAGTTAACAGATACGCAGTATTTT. This codes for CASSLWVAGTGSELTDTQYF.

The chain is built from TRBV5-1 and TRBJ1-1, with a possible D match to TRBD1 (5 bases). Germline V CDR1 and CDR2: SGHRS, YFSETQ. The CDR3 sequence is 14 residues long. Trimming left V 6 bases short and J 1 base short, with 13 bases between. CDR3 DNA: TGCGCCAGCACCCAGATTGGGGGGAACACTGAAGCTTTCTTT. It translates to CASTQIGGNTEAFF. The entire variable domain, with the rest obtained from reference TRBV5-1 and TRBJ1-1, is as follows: KAGVTQTPRYLIKTRGQQVTLSCSPISGHRSVSWYQQTPGQGLQFLFEYFSETQRNKGNFPGRFSGRQFSNSRSEMNVSTLELGDSALYLCASTQIGGNTEAFFGQGTRLTVV.

This clone was found once. V and J are TRBV6-5 and TRBJ1-1; D ambiguous. CDR3 length equals 15 residues. Per germline, CDR1 MNHEY and CDR2 SVGAGI. Trimming shortened V by 1 base and J by 0 bases, and 9 bases separated the two germline ends. CDR3: CASSYLAALNTEAFF. The CDR3 region has the DNA TGTGCCAGCAGTTACTTAGCAGCATTGAACACTGAAGCTTTCTTT.

This clone came up once. This chain links TRBV18 with TRBJ2-7; 9 nucleotides match TRBD1. The germline V gene has CDR1 KGHSH and CDR2 LQKENI. The CDR3 covers 14 residues. The trim removed 4 bases at V and 3 bases at J, leaving 4 bases unmatched. The CDR3 reads CASSQTGGVYEQYF. CDR3 sequence (DNA): TGTGCCAGCTCACAGACAGGGGGGGTCTACGAGCAGTACTTC.